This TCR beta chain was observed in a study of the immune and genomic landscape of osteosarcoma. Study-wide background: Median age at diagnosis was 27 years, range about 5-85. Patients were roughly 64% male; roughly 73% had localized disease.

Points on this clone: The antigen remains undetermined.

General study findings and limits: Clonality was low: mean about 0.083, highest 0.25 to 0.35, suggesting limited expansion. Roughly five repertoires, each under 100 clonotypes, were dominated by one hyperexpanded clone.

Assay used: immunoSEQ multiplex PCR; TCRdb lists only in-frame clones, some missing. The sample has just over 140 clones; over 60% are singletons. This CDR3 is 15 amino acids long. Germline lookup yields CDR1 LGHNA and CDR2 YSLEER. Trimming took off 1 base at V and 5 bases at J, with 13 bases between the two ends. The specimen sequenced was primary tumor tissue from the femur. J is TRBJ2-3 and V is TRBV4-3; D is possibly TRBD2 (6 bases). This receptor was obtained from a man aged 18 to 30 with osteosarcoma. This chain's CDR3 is CASSQGPSGVDTQYF. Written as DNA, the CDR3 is TGCGCCAGCAGCCAAGGACCCTCGGGGGTAGATACGCAGTATTTT.